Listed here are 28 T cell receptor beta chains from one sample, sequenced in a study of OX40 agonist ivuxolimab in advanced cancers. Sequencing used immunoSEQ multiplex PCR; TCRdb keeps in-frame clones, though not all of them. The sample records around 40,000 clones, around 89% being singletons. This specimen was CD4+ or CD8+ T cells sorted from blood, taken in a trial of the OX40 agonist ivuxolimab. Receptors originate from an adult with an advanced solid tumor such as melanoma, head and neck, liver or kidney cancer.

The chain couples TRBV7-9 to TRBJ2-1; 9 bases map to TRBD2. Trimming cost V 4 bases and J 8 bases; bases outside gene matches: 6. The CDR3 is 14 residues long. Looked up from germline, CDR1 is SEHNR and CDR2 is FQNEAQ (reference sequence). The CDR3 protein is CASSSAGGPDEQFF. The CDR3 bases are TGTGCCAGCAGCTCGGCGGGGGGGCCCGATGAGCAGTTCTTC.

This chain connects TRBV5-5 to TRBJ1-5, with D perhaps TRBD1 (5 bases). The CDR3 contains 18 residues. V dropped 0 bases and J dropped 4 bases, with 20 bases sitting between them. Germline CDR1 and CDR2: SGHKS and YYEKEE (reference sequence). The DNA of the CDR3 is TGTGCCAGCAGCTTGGAGTCCGCATGGGGGGTGTGGAATCAGCCCCAGCATTTT. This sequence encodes CASSLESAWGVWNQPQHF.

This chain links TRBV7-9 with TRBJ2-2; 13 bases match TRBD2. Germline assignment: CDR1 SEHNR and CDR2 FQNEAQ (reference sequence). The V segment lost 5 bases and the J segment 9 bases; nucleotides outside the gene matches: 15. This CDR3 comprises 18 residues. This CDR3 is CASSPPITSGRADWELFF. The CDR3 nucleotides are TGTGCCAGCAGCCCGCCGATAACTAGCGGGAGGGCCGATTGGGAGCTGTTTTTT.

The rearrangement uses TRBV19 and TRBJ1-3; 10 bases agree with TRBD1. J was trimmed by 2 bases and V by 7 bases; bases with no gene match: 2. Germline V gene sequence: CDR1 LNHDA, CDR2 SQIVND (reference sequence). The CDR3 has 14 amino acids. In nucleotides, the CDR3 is TGTGCCAGTAAGGACAGGGGGACTGGAAACACCATATATTTT. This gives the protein CASKDRGTGNTIYF.

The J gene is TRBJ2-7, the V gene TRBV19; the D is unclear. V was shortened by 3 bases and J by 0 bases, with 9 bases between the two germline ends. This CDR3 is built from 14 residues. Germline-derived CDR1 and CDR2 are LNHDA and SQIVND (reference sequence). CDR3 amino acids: CASSIVTASYEQYF. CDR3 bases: TGTGCCAGTAGTATCGTCACAGCCTCCTACGAGCAGTACTTC. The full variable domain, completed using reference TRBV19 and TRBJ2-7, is DGGITQSPKYLFRKEGQNVTLSCEQNLNHDAMYWYRQDPGQGLRLIYYSQIVNDFQKGDIAEGYSVSREKKESFPLTVTSAQKNPTAFYLCASSIVTASYEQYFGPGTRLTVT.

The CDR3 DNA sequence: TGTGCCAGCAGTTACGGCCCCGGGGGTCAGCCCCAGCATTTT. Its translation is CASSYGPGGQPQHF. This chain uses TRBV6-5 with TRBJ1-5; tentative D call: TRBD1 (5 bases). The V and J ends lost 2 bases and 6 bases respectively, with 11 bases between them. This CDR3 is built from 14 residues. Germline CDR1 MNHEY, CDR2 SVGAGI.

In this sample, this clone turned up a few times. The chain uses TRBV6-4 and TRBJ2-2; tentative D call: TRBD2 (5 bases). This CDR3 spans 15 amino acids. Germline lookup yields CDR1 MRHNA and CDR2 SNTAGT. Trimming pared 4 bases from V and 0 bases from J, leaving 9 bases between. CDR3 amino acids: CASSVTAANTGELFF. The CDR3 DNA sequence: TGTGCCAGCAGTGTAACAGCGGCGAACACCGGGGAGCTGTTTTTT.

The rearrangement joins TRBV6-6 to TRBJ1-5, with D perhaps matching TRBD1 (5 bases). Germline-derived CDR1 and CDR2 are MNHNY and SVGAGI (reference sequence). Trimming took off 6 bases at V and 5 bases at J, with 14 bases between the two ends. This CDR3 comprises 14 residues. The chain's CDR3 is CASRPGREHQPQHF. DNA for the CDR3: TGTGCCAGCAGACCGGGACGTGAGCATCAGCCCCAGCATTTT.

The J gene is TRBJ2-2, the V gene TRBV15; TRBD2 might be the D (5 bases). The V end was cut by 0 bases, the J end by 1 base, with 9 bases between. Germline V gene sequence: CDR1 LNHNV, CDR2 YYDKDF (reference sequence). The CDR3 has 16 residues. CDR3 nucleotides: TGTGCCACCAGCAGAGAAAGGGCGGGGAACACCGGGGAGCTGTTTTTT. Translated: CATSRERAGNTGELFF.

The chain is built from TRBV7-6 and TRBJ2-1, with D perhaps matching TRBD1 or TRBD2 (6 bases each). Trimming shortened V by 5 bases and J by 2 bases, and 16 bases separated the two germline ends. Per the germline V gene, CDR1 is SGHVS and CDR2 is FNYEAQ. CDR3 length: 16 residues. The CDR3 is CASSGGGYFAYNEQFF. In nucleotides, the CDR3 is TGTGCCAGCAGCGGAGGGGGGTACTTTGCCTACAATGAGCAGTTCTTC.

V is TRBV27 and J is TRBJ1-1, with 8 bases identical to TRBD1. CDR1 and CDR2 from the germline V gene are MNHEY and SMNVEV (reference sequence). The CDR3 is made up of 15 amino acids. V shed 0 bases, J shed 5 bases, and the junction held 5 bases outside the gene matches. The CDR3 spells CASSLSQGAVTEAFF. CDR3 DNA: TGTGCCAGCAGTTTATCTCAGGGGGCGGTTACTGAAGCTTTCTTT.

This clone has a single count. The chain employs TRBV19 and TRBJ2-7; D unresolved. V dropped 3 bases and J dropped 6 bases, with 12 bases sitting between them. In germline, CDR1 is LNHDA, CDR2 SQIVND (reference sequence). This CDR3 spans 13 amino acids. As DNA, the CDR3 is TGTGCCAGTAGTATGGCAGGTTATACCGAGCAGTACTTC. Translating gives CASSMAGYTEQYF.

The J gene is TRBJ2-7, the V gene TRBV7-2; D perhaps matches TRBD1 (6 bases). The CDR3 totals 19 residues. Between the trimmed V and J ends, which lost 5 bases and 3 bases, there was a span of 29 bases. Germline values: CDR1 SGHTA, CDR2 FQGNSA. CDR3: CASSPRSGTLTGMSYEQYF. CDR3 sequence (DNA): TGTGCCAGCAGCCCGAGGTCCGGGACACTTACCGGGATGAGCTACGAGCAGTACTTC.

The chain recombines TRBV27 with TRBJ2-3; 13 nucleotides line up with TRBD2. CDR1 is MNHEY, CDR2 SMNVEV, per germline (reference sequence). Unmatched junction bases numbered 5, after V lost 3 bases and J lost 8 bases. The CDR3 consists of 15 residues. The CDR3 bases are TGTGCCAGCAGTTTTGGGACTAGCGGGAAGGGTACGCAGTATTTT. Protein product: CASSFGTSGKGTQYF.

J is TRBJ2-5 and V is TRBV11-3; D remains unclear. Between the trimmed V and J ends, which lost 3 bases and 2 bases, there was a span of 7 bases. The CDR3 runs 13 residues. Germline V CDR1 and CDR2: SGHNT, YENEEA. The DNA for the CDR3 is TGTGCCAGCAGCTTGCTTCTTCAAGAGACCCAGTACTTC. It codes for CASSLLLQETQYF.

CDR3 sequence: CASSGILNTEAFF. The CDR3 DNA is TGTGCCAGCAGTGGCATACTGAACACTGAAGCTTTCTTT. The chain has TRBV27 and TRBJ1-1; no definite D call. The germline CDR1 and CDR2 sequences are MNHEY and SMNVEV (reference sequence). V gave up 5 bases and J gave up 0 bases, with 7 bases separating them. This CDR3 is 13 amino acids long.

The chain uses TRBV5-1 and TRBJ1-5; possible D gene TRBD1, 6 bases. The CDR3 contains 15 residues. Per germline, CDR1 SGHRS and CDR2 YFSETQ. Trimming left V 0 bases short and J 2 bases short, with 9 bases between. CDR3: CASSLDSGGNQPQHF. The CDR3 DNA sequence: TGCGCCAGCAGCTTGGATTCAGGGGGCAATCAGCCCCAGCATTTT.

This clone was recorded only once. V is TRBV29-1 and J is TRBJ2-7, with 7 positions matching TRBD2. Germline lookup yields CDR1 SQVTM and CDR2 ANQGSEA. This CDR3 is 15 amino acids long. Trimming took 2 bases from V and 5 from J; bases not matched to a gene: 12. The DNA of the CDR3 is TGCAGCGTTGAATTCTCGGGGAGGGCAATCCACGAGCAGTACTTC. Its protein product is CSVEFSGRAIHEQYF.

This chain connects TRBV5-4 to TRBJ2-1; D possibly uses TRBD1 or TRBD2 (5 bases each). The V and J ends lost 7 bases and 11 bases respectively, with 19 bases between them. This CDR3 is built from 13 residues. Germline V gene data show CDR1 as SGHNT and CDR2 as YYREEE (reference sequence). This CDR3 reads CASSPSPTGQQFF. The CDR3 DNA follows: TGTGCCAGCTCCCCGTCCCCCACGGGACAGCAGTTCTTC.

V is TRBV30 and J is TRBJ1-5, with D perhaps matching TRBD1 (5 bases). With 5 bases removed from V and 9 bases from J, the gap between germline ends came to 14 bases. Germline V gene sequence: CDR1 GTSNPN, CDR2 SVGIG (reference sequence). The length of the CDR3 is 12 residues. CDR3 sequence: CAWGEGPRPQHF. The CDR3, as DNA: TGTGCCTGGGGGGAGGGGCCGAGGCCCCAGCATTTT.

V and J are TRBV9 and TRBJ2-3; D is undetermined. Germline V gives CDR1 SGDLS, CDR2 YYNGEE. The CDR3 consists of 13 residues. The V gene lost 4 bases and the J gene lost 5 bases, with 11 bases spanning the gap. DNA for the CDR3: TGTGCCAGCAGCCAGACCTCGCTAGATACGCAGTATTTT. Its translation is CASSQTSLDTQYF.

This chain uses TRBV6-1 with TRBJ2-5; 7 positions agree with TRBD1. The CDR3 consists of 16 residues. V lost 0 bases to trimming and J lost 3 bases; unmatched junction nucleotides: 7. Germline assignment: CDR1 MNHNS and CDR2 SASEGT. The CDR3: CASSEAGWTGKETQYF. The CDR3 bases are TGTGCCAGCAGTGAAGCGGGTTGGACAGGAAAAGAGACCCAGTACTTC.

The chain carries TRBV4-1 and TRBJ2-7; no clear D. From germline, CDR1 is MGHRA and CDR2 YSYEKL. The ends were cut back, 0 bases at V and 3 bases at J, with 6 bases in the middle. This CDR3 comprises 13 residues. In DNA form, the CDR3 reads TGCGCCAGCAGCCAAGATCCAGACTACGAGCAGTACTTC. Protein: CASSQDPDYEQYF.

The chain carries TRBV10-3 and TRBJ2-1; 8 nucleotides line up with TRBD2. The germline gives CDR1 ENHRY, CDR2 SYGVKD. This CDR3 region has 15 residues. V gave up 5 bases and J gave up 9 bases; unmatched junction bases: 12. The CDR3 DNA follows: TGTGCCATCAGTCGGGGGGGGATAGGCGGGCCTGAGCAGTTCTTC. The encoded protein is CAISRGGIGGPEQFF.

The DNA of the CDR3 is TGTGCCACCAGCAATGAGAGGCGCACAGATACGCAGTATTTT. This codes for CATSNERRTDTQYF. V and J are TRBV15 and TRBJ2-3; no firm D call. This CDR3 is 14 amino acids long. CDR1 LNHNV and CDR2 YYDKDF come from the germline V gene (reference sequence). Between the trimmed V and J ends, which lost 4 bases and 1 base, there was a span of 9 bases.

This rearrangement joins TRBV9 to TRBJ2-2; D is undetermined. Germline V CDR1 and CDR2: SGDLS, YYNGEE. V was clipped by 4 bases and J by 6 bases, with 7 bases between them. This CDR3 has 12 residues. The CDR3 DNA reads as TGTGCCAGCAGCTCCCGCGCCGGGGAGCTGTTTTTT. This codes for CASSSRAGELFF.

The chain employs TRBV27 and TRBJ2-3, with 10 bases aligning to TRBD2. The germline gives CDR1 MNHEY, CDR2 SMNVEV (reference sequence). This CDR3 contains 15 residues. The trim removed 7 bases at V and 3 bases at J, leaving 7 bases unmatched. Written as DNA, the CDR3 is TGTGCCAGCACTTATCTAGCGGGAGAAACAGATACGCAGTATTTT. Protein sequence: CASTYLAGETDTQYF.

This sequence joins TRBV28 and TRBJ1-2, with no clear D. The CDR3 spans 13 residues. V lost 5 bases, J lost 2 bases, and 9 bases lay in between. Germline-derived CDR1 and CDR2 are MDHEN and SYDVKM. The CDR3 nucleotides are TGTGCCAGCAGTCCGCCTTTCAACTATGGCTACACCTTC. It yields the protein CASSPPFNYGYTF.